The present T cell receptor (beta chain) was sequenced within a study of blood T cell repertoires in COVID-19. At the level of the study: Samples came from the United States, Italy and Spain, spanning acute and convalescent COVID-19. From T cells, B-cell-depleted T cells, or PBMCs came the material, which was cDNA or gDNA.

In this sample, this clone turned up once. In the original analysis: Estimation of nucleated cell counts relied on the amplification of reference gene primers. Only in-frame clones appear in the TCRdb table, and some are missing; sequencing was by immunoSEQ multiplex PCR. For V, J and clone size, that table is used; D and trimming come from the DNA. Here the sample spans 36,000 or so clones, 90% being singletons. Germline lookup yields CDR1 LNHDA and CDR2 SQIVND (reference sequence). CDR3 size: 16 residues. Trimming took off 3 bases at V and 1 base at J, with 16 bases between the two ends. This TCR was sampled from a human donor in a cohort sampled during active COVID-19. Sequencing input: peripheral blood. The chain couples TRBV19 to TRBJ2-7, with D possibly being TRBD1 (6 bases). For the CDR3, the DNA is TGTGCCAGTAGTATTGCTGGCAGGGGTGCTTCCTACGAGCAGTACTTC. It specifies CASSIAGRGASYEQYF.